This TCR beta chain comes out of a study of cytomegalovirus exposure and HLA in healthy donors. PCR was performed using 60 Vbeta and 13 Jbeta primers. Here immunoSEQ multiplex PCR was the method, and the copy in TCRdb shows in-frame clones only, minus some. The repertoire holds under 250,000 clones, with approximately 78% as singletons. The length of the CDR3 is 15 residues. J lost 3 bases, V lost 3 bases, and 7 bases had no gene match. The germline V gene encodes CDR1 MNHEY and CDR2 SMNVEV (reference sequence). The receptor's source is a boy between 10 and 17 years old in good health and CMV-seronegative. The source material was PBMCs. The genes are TRBV27 and TRBJ1-2; 7 nucleotides align to TRBD1. The CDR3: CASSLGPTGYYGYTF. DNA of the CDR3: TGTGCCAGCAGTTTGGGACCGACAGGGTACTATGGCTACACCTTC.